This passage covers 17 T cell receptor beta chains from one sample sequenced in a study of cytomegalovirus exposure and HLA in healthy donors. In the PCR, 60 Vbeta and 13 Jbeta primers were used. The table came from immunoSEQ multiplex PCR; TCRdb's copy has only in-frame clones and leaves some out. The profile shows 150,000 to 200,000 clones, approximately 76% of them singletons. Sequencing used PBMCs. Source of these receptors: a female donor in good health and CMV-seronegative.

This clone was seen a single time. The junction shows a germline mismatch at one end, possibly a read error. In the same sample, other DNA sequences code for this CDR3. The chain joins TRBV2 to TRBJ1-6; 7 positions agree with TRBD1. The CDR3 extends over 15 amino acids. Germline V lookup: CDR1 SNHLY, CDR2 FYNNEI. This CDR3 is CASKQGDSYNSPLHF. The CDR3 DNA reads as TGTGCCAGCAAGCAGGGGGACTCCTATAATTCACCCCTCCACTTC.

The V call is TRBV5-4, the J call TRBJ1-1; 9 bases are a match to TRBD1. Per the germline V gene, CDR1 is SGHNT and CDR2 is YYREEE (reference sequence). The CDR3 extends over 14 amino acids. J was trimmed by 1 base and V by 4 bases; bases with no gene match: 2. The CDR3 region is CASSRGQGNTEAFF. CDR3 DNA sequence: TGTGCCAGCAGCCGGGGACAGGGGAACACTGAAGCTTTCTTT.

The genes are TRBV27 and TRBJ2-7; 11 nucleotides line up with TRBD2. The J segment lost 5 bases and the V segment lost 7 bases, leaving 10 bases of the junction unmatched. This CDR3 region has 15 residues. CDR1 and CDR2 from the germline V gene are MNHEY and SMNVEV (reference sequence). CDR3 nucleotides: TGTGCCAGCACCACCACTAGCGGGAGTATCAACGAGCAGTACTTC. Translation gives CASTTTSGSINEQYF.

This clone has just a few counts. The chain carries TRBV6-4 and TRBJ2-1; perhaps TRBD2 as D (5 bases). V was shortened by 2 bases and J by 0 bases, with 8 bases between the two germline ends. CDR3 length: 15 amino acids. The germline CDR1 and CDR2 sequences are MRHNA and SNTAGT. CDR3 protein: CASSDTGNSYNEQFF. The CDR3 nucleotides read TGTGCCAGCAGTGACACGGGGAACTCCTACAATGAGCAGTTCTTC.

This chain uses TRBV30 with TRBJ2-1, with TRBD2 identical over 7 bases. V lost 0 bases to trimming and J lost 6 bases; unmatched junction nucleotides: 5. Germline values: CDR1 GTSNPN, CDR2 SVGIG (reference sequence). CDR3 size: 14 residues. This chain's CDR3 is CAWSVWGGSNEQFF. Written as DNA, the CDR3 is TGTGCCTGGAGTGTATGGGGCGGGAGCAATGAGCAGTTCTTC.

This rearrangement joins TRBV21-1 to TRBJ1-1; the table's D call TRBD1 went unverified against the DNA. TRBV21-1 is marked as a pseudogene. The CDR3 has 13 amino acids. The CDR3 is CASSIGGNTEAFF. The CDR3 DNA reads TGTGCCAGCAGCATTGGGGGCAACACTGAAGCTTTCTTT.

The V and J genes are TRBV2 and TRBJ2-2; 10 positions agree with TRBD2. Germline loops: CDR1 SNHLY, CDR2 FYNNEI. The CDR3 runs 15 residues. V lost 4 bases to trimming and J lost 3 bases; unmatched junction nucleotides: 2. Written as DNA, the CDR3 is TGTGCCAGCAGTGGGCTAGCGGGGGACACCGGGGAGCTGTTTTTT. It translates to CASSGLAGDTGELFF.

This clone occurred once. The chain couples TRBV6-6 to TRBJ1-5, with 8 bases aligning to TRBD1. Per the germline V gene, CDR1 is MNHNY and CDR2 is SVGAGI (reference sequence). V shed 5 bases, J shed 6 bases, and the junction held 6 bases outside the gene matches. The CDR3 contains 14 residues. The CDR3 reads CASSLTGASQPQHF. The DNA of the CDR3 is TGTGCCAGCAGTCTGACAGGGGCGAGTCAGCCCCAGCATTTT.

V usage is TRBV27 and J usage is TRBJ1-2; 7 nucleotides align to TRBD1. There are 14 residues in the CDR3. V was clipped by 4 bases and J by 3 bases; unmatched bases: 5. Germline CDR1 MNHEY, CDR2 SMNVEV (reference sequence). CDR3 nucleotide sequence: TGTGCCAGCAGTTCGACAGGGCTGTACTATGGCTACACCTTC. As protein: CASSSTGLYYGYTF.

This rearrangement joins TRBV27 to TRBJ1-6; 8 bases fit TRBD1. CDR1 is MNHEY, CDR2 SMNVEV, per germline (reference sequence). The CDR3 length is 16 residues. Trimming took 3 bases from V and 10 from J; bases not matched to a gene: 11. The CDR3 loop is CASSLGSGQGASPLHF. The CDR3 bases are TGTGCCAGCAGTTTGGGAAGCGGACAGGGTGCCTCACCCCTCCACTTT.

The chain couples TRBV7-6 to TRBJ1-2, with TRBD1 matching 9 bases. Germline trimming cut 0 bases from V and 5 bases from J; bases unmatched to any gene: 7. In germline, CDR1 is SGHVS, CDR2 FNYEAQ. This CDR3 is built from 16 residues. CDR3 nucleotide sequence: TGTGCCAGCAGCTTAGCGTCGGGACAGGGAGGGTATGGCTACACCTTC. This sequence encodes CASSLASGQGGYGYTF.

The chain joins TRBV19 to TRBJ1-5; D is ambiguous. The CDR3 totals 12 residues. CDR1 and CDR2 from the germline V gene are LNHDA and SQIVND (reference sequence). Trimming removed 6 bases from V and 7 bases from J, with 10 bases in between. CDR3 nucleotide sequence: TGTGCCAGTAGCCAGGATCCCCAGCCCCAGCATTTT. It translates to CASSQDPQPQHF.

The chain uses TRBV19 and TRBJ1-5; 7 bases fit TRBD1. The CDR3 has 14 residues. V lost 6 bases, J lost 4 bases, and 6 bases stayed unmatched. CDR1 is LNHDA and CDR2 is SQIVND in the germline V gene (reference sequence). CDR3: CASRTGAGNQPQHF. In DNA form, the CDR3 reads TGTGCCAGTAGAACAGGGGCTGGAAATCAGCCCCAGCATTTT. Filled out from reference TRBV19 and TRBJ1-5, the complete variable domain reads DGGITQSPKYLFRKEGQNVTLSCEQNLNHDAMYWYRQDPGQGLRLIYYSQIVNDFQKGDIAEGYSVSREKKESFPLTVTSAQKNPTAFYLCASRTGAGNQPQHFGDGTRLSIL.

The chain couples TRBV18 to TRBJ2-7; tentative D call: TRBD1 (5 bases). Germline-derived CDR1 and CDR2 are KGHSH and LQKENI. There are 14 residues in the CDR3. V dropped 0 bases and J dropped 0 bases, with 6 bases sitting between them. The CDR3 DNA is TGTGCCAGCTCACCACCCCAGGGCTCCTACGAGCAGTACTTC. Translation: CASSPPQGSYEQYF. Full variable domain (rest looked up from reference TRBV18 and TRBJ2-7): NAGVMQNPRHLVRRRGQEARLRCSPMKGHSHVYWYRQLPEEGLKFMVYLQKENIIDESGMPKERFSAEFPKEGPSILRIQQVVRGDSAAYFCASSPPQGSYEQYFGPGTRLTVT.

The chain combines TRBV2 with TRBJ2-7; 8 bases agree with TRBD2. The CDR3 has 15 amino acids. The V segment lost 3 bases and the J segment 3 bases; nucleotides outside the gene matches: 7. The germline V gene has CDR1 SNHLY and CDR2 FYNNEI. As DNA, the CDR3 is TGTGCCAGCAGTGACGGGGGGGAGGGCTACTACGAGCAGTACTTC. Translated, it gives CASSDGGEGYYEQYF.

This sequence joins TRBV5-1 and TRBJ2-5, with a weak D call TRBD2 (5 bases). The CDR3 has 13 residues. Trimming pared 2 bases from V and 3 bases from J, leaving 8 bases between. Germline values: CDR1 SGHRS, CDR2 YFSETQ. The CDR3 sequence: CASSFMGEETQYF. DNA for the CDR3: TGCGCCAGCAGCTTCATGGGAGAAGAGACCCAGTACTTC. The full variable domain, with the rest looked up from reference TRBV5-1 and TRBJ2-5, is KAGVTQTPRYLIKTRGQQVTLSCSPISGHRSVSWYQQTPGQGLQFLFEYFSETQRNKGNFPGRFSGRQFSNSRSEMNVSTLELGDSALYLCASSFMGEETQYFGPGTRLLVL.

J is TRBJ1-3 and V is TRBV18; TRBD1 matches at 8 bases. The V segment lost 3 bases and the J segment 0 bases; nucleotides outside the gene matches: 10. The CDR3 loop spans 18 amino acids. Germline V gene sequence: CDR1 KGHSH, CDR2 LQKENI. The CDR3 bases are TGTGCCAGCTCACCTCAGCCCCCGGGACAGGTCTCTGGAAACACCATATATTTT. This sequence encodes CASSPQPPGQVSGNTIYF.